This passage covers 32 T cell receptor beta chains from one sample sequenced in a study of CD8+ T cells in alopecia areata. RNA extraction and reverse transcription yielded cDNA as sequencing template. The method was immunoSEQ multiplex PCR; TCRdb's version includes in-frame clones alone and lacks a portion of them. The sample yields under 300,000 clones, roughly two thirds seen once. The sample was CD4+ T cells sorted from blood, taken at week 0. Receptor source: a human donor with alopecia areata.

This clone occurred a few times. The chain carries TRBV30 and TRBJ1-6, with TRBD1 identical over 8 bases. The CDR3 contains 16 residues. Germline V gene lookup returns CDR1 GTSNPN and CDR2 SVGIG (reference sequence). Trimming removed 3 bases from V and 3 bases from J; junction bases left unmatched: 7. CDR3 bases: TGTGCCTGGAGCCTTGAGGGACAGGACTATAATTCACCCCTCCACTTT. This sequence encodes CAWSLEGQDYNSPLHF.

The sample holds one count of this clone. The chain carries TRBV4-3 and TRBJ1-1, with D unresolved. The CDR3 is 14 amino acids. Trimming took 1 base from V and 4 from J, leaving 10 bases between them. Germline loops: CDR1 LGHNA, CDR2 YSLEER. The CDR3 reads CASSQVNAGTEAFF. As DNA, the CDR3 is TGCGCCAGCAGCCAAGTTAACGCCGGCACTGAAGCTTTCTTT.

This clone appeared a few times. J is TRBJ1-6 and V is TRBV6-1, with TRBD1 matching over 8 bases. In germline, CDR1 is MNHNS, CDR2 SASEGT. The CDR3 is 15 residues long. V gave up 4 bases and J gave up 7 bases; unmatched junction bases: 6. CDR3 protein: CASSARTGWNSPLHF. DNA for the CDR3: TGTGCCAGCAGTGCCCGGACAGGGTGGAATTCACCCCTCCACTTT.

The rearrangement joins TRBV30 to TRBJ2-1; D may correspond to TRBD1 or TRBD2 (6 bases each). V was shortened by 3 bases and J by 2 bases, with 14 bases between the two germline ends. The CDR3 runs to 15 residues. The germline CDR1 and CDR2 sequences are GTSNPN and SVGIG (reference sequence). CDR3 sequence (DNA): TGTGCCTGGAGCCATGGGGGGCCTACCTACAATGAGCAGTTCTTC. Protein product: CAWSHGGPTYNEQFF.

This clone occurred a few times. The chain combines TRBV29-1 with TRBJ2-3, with D possibly TRBD1 on 5 matching bases. The germline gives CDR1 SQVTM, CDR2 ANQGSEA. This CDR3 is built from 14 residues. With 7 bases removed from V and 0 bases from J, the gap between germline ends came to 14 bases. Here the CDR3 reads CSALQVLSTDTQYF. CDR3 coding DNA: TGCAGCGCACTACAGGTTCTCAGCACAGATACGCAGTATTTT.

This clone was seen more than once but under ten times. The CDR3 region has the DNA TGTGCCAGCAGCGCGAACCGGCAGGCCACTGAAGCTTTCTTT. Translated: CASSANRQATEAFF. The chain links TRBV7-3 to TRBJ1-1; D not certain. Deletions cut 5 bases from V and 4 bases from J, with 14 bases between. The CDR3 extends over 14 amino acids. Germline CDR1 is SGHTA and CDR2 is FQGTGA.

The chain carries TRBV6-5 and TRBJ2-7; TRBD1 matches at 10 bases. CDR1 MNHEY and CDR2 SVGAGI come from the germline V gene. The V segment lost 5 bases and the J segment 3 bases; nucleotides outside the gene matches: 4. The CDR3 contains 14 residues. CDR3: CASSPDRGFYEQYF. In DNA, the CDR3 is TGTGCCAGCAGTCCGGACAGGGGGTTCTACGAGCAGTACTTC.

V usage is TRBV6-5 and J usage is TRBJ1-4; D ambiguous. The V gene lost 2 bases and the J gene lost 0 bases, with 10 bases spanning the gap. This CDR3 contains 16 residues. Per the germline V gene, CDR1 is MNHEY and CDR2 is SVGAGI. The CDR3 DNA reads TGTGCCAGCAGTTACAGTTCTGTTGCAACTAATGAAAAACTGTTTTTT. Its protein product is CASSYSSVATNEKLFF.

There are a few counts of this clone. V is TRBV30 and J is TRBJ2-3; a possible D gene is TRBD1 (6 bases). The CDR3 covers 15 residues. CDR1 is GTSNPN and CDR2 is SVGIG in the germline V gene (reference sequence). The V end lost 0 bases, the J end lost 5 bases, and 15 bases lay between the germline ends. CDR3 protein: CAWSVHVGARDTQYF. Here the CDR3 DNA reads TGTGCCTGGAGTGTACATGTGGGGGCCAGAGATACGCAGTATTTT.

The chain combines TRBV29-1 with TRBJ2-3; D may be TRBD1 (5 bases). The germline gives CDR1 SQVTM, CDR2 ANQGSEA. Deletions cut 4 bases from V and 7 bases from J, with 15 bases between. The CDR3 extends over 13 amino acids. CDR3 coding DNA: TGCAGCGTTGTGTCAGGGATGGGAAATACGCAGTATTTT. This encodes CSVVSGMGNTQYF.

The chain couples TRBV4-1 to TRBJ2-4; D assignment may be TRBD1 or TRBD2 (5 bases each). Germline CDR1 and CDR2: MGHRA and YSYEKL. This CDR3 has 15 residues. Between the trimmed V and J ends, which lost 0 bases and 5 bases, there was a span of 11 bases. The CDR3 is CASSQDPQGQNIQYF. CDR3 bases: TGCGCCAGCAGCCAAGATCCTCAGGGACAAAACATTCAGTACTTC.

There are a few counts of this clone. The CDR3 sequence: CASSREDGVRTGELFF. CDR3 DNA sequence: TGCGCCAGCAGCCGAGAGGACGGCGTCCGCACCGGGGAGCTGTTTTTT. J is TRBJ2-2 and V is TRBV4-1; D gene ambiguous. Trimming left V 4 bases short and J 4 bases short, with 16 bases between. Per germline, CDR1 MGHRA and CDR2 YSYEKL. The CDR3 extends over 16 amino acids.

The chain uses TRBV7-2 and TRBJ1-1; no clear D. CDR3 length: 11 residues. Trimming took 3 bases from V and 11 from J, leaving 10 bases between them. The germline V gene has CDR1 SGHTA and CDR2 FQGNSA. The CDR3 DNA is TGTGCCAGCAGCTTTGCTTCCAGGGCTTTCTTT. Translation gives CASSFASRAFF.

J is TRBJ2-6 and V is TRBV18, with a possible D match to TRBD2 (6 bases). The CDR3 covers 15 residues. CDR1 and CDR2 from the germline V gene are KGHSH and LQKENI. V was cut by 6 bases and J by 0 bases, with 9 bases left in between. Written as DNA, the CDR3 is TGTGCCAGCTCCGGAGGGAGCTCTGGGGCCAACGTCCTGACTTTC. This encodes CASSGGSSGANVLTF.

The CDR3 coding sequence is TGTGCCAGCAGGGGCGACAGTGCCTCCTACAATGAGCAGTTCTTC. Translation gives CASRGDSASYNEQFF. The rearrangement uses TRBV6-4 and TRBJ2-1, with D perhaps TRBD1 (5 bases). The ends were cut back, 6 bases at V and 0 bases at J, with 12 bases in the middle. This CDR3 region has 15 residues. The germline CDR1 and CDR2 sequences are MRHNA and SNTAGT.

This chain links TRBV6-6 with TRBJ2-1; TRBD1 matches 7 bases. CDR3 length equals 15 residues. The V and J ends lost 5 bases and 6 bases, in that order; junction bases with no gene match: 10. The germline V gene has CDR1 MNHNY and CDR2 SVGAGI (reference sequence). As DNA, the CDR3 is TGTGCCAGCAGTCCCCGGGACAGACGCAGCAATGAGCAGTTCTTC. This encodes CASSPRDRRSNEQFF.

V is TRBV5-1 and J is TRBJ1-2; D is unresolved. CDR1 and CDR2 (germline): SGHRS, YFSETQ. The CDR3 length is 15 residues. With 0 bases removed from V and 5 bases from J, the gap between germline ends came to 14 bases. The CDR3 loop is CASSLVPVTDYGYTF. CDR3 nucleotides: TGCGCCAGCAGCTTGGTTCCGGTAACGGATTATGGCTACACCTTC.

The chain has TRBV29-1 and TRBJ2-1, with 9 bases that match TRBD2. Per the germline V gene, CDR1 is SQVTM and CDR2 is ANQGSEA. V lost 5 bases and J lost 8; bases outside the gene matches: 7. This CDR3 spans 13 amino acids. The DNA for the CDR3 is TGCAGCGTTTTGGCGGGGGGGCAGCATGAGCAGTTCTTC. Translation: CSVLAGGQHEQFF.

The genes are TRBV30 and TRBJ1-1; D not certain. There are 12 residues in the CDR3. Trimming shortened V by 0 bases and J by 3 bases, and 5 bases separated the two germline ends. CDR1 GTSNPN and CDR2 SVGIG come from the germline V gene (reference sequence). CDR3 sequence reads: CAWSVMDTEAFF. CDR3 bases: TGTGCCTGGAGTGTCATGGACACTGAAGCTTTCTTT.

The rearrangement links TRBV29-1 to TRBJ1-2, with TRBD1 matching 8 bases. This CDR3 has 12 amino acids. The ends lost 5 bases at V and 5 bases at J; junction bases unmatched: 4. CDR1 and CDR2 from the germline V gene are SQVTM and ANQGSEA. In DNA, the CDR3 is TGCAGCGTTCTGGACAGGGAGTATGGCTACACCTTC. It encodes CSVLDREYGYTF.

The V gene is TRBV4-1, the J gene TRBJ2-5; D possibly corresponds to TRBD1 (7 bases). CDR3 length: 13 amino acids. Germline CDR1 is MGHRA and CDR2 is YSYEKL. V lost 10 bases to trimming and J lost 5 bases, with 17 bases between them. CDR3 sequence: CATIQGGRETQYF. The CDR3 region has the DNA TGCGCCACCATTCAGGGGGGCCGGGAGACCCAGTACTTC.

The CDR3 loop is CASSQDTSGRRYEQYF. The CDR3 DNA sequence: TGTGCCAGCAGCCAAGATACCTCAGGGAGGAGGTACGAGCAGTACTTC. V usage is TRBV4-2 and J usage is TRBJ2-7, with a weak D call TRBD2 (6 bases). In germline, CDR1 is LGHNA, CDR2 YNFKEQ. V lost 0 bases and J lost 4, with 16 bases in between. CDR3 size: 16 residues.

This clone was counted between two and nine times. The rearrangement uses TRBV2 and TRBJ1-1; D remains unclear. CDR3 length equals 12 residues. CDR1 is SNHLY, CDR2 FYNNEI, per germline. V dropped 6 bases and J dropped 1 base, with 6 bases sitting between them. In DNA, the CDR3 is TGTGCCAGCAGACCTGGGAACACTGAAGCTTTCTTT. It specifies CASRPGNTEAFF.

The table lists this clone with a few counts. The sample has other DNA sequences that encode this CDR3 too. The V gene is TRBV6-5, the J gene TRBJ2-5; D is undetermined. The CDR3 length is 11 residues. Trimming stripped 2 bases from V and 4 bases from J, with 2 bases between. The germline V gene has CDR1 MNHEY and CDR2 SVGAGI. CDR3 sequence: CASSYGETQYF. CDR3 bases: TGTGCCAGCAGTTACGGAGAGACCCAGTACTTC.

This clone was counted many times. This rearrangement joins TRBV10-3 to TRBJ1-2; D perhaps matches TRBD1 (5 bases). Germline CDR1 and CDR2: ENHRY and SYGVKD. Trimming took off 10 bases at V and 9 bases at J, with 21 bases between the two ends. The length of the CDR3 is 13 residues. This chain's CDR3 is CATEAGTAGRYTF. The CDR3 bases are TGTGCCACCGAAGCCGGGACCGCGGGTCGCTACACCTTC.

Written as DNA, the CDR3 is TGCAGCGTTTGCCCGTGGACTAGCCAATACAATGAGCAGTTCTTC. Protein: CSVCPWTSQYNEQFF. V usage is TRBV29-1 and J usage is TRBJ2-1; 8 nucleotides match TRBD2. Looked up from germline, CDR1 is SQVTM and CDR2 is ANQGSEA. Trimming removed 5 bases from V and 4 bases from J; junction bases left unmatched: 10. The length of the CDR3 is 15 residues.

The gene calls are TRBV2 and TRBJ1-2; weak D call: TRBD1 (5 bases). Deletions cut 4 bases from V and 7 bases from J, with 7 bases between. Germline V CDR1 and CDR2: SNHLY, FYNNEI. The CDR3 extends over 11 amino acids. Here the CDR3 DNA reads TGTGCCAGCAGTGGGGACGGTGGCTACACCTTC. Amino acid sequence: CASSGDGGYTF.

The chain combines TRBV5-1 with TRBJ2-5; 10 positions agree with TRBD2. V lost 0 bases to trimming and J lost 1 base; unmatched junction nucleotides: 6. This CDR3 comprises 17 residues. Germline CDR1 is SGHRS and CDR2 is YFSETQ. The CDR3 spells CASSLALAGALQETQYF. The CDR3 DNA reads TGCGCCAGCAGCTTGGCCCTAGCGGGGGCCCTCCAAGAGACCCAGTACTTC.

Turning to this clone: Other DNA sequences within the sample encode an identical CDR3. V usage is TRBV5-1 and J usage is TRBJ2-5; perhaps D is TRBD1 or TRBD2 (7 bases each). V shed 3 bases and J shed 0 bases, with 15 bases lying between them. The CDR3 runs to 16 residues. In germline, CDR1 is SGHRS, CDR2 YFSETQ. CDR3 amino acids: CASSSGQGGNQETQYF. The DNA for the CDR3 is TGCGCCAGCAGCTCGGGTCAGGGGGGGAACCAAGAGACCCAGTACTTC.

The rearrangement links TRBV30 to TRBJ1-2; the D is unclear. Germline CDR1 GTSNPN, CDR2 SVGIG (reference sequence). This CDR3 has 14 amino acids. Trimming stripped 3 bases from V and 5 bases from J, with 16 bases between. As DNA, the CDR3 is TGTGCCTGGAGCCAGATAGGCAGGCGGTATGGCTACACCTTC. It is translated as CAWSQIGRRYGYTF.

The chain carries TRBV7-2 and TRBJ1-6; no firm D call. V gave up 1 base and J gave up 10 bases, with 14 bases separating them. Germline lookup yields CDR1 SGHTA and CDR2 FQGNSA. The CDR3 loop spans 15 amino acids. The chain's CDR3 is CASSLVGTEGSPLHF. CDR3 DNA: TGTGCCAGCAGCTTAGTCGGCACGGAGGGATCACCCCTCCACTTT.

The V gene is TRBV27, the J gene TRBJ2-1, with 10 nucleotides matching TRBD2. From germline, CDR1 is MNHEY and CDR2 SMNVEV (reference sequence). V was pared by 5 bases and J by 6 bases, with 7 bases of the junction left unmatched. The CDR3 covers 15 residues. CDR3 nucleotides: TGTGCCAGCAGTCCTCAGCGGGGGGGCATCAATGAGCAGTTCTTC. Its translation is CASSPQRGGINEQFF.